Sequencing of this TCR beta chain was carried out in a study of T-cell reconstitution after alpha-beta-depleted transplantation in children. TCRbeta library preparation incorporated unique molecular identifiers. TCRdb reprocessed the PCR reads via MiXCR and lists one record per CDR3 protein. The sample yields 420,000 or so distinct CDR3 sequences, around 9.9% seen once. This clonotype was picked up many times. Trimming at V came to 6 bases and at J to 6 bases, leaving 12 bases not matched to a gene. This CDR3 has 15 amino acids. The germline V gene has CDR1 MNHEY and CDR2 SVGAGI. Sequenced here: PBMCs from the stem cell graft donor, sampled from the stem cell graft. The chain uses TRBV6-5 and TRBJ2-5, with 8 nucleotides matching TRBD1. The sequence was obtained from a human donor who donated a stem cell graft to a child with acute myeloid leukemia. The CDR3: CASSSSGTGGKTQYF. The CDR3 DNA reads TGTGCCAGCAGCTCCTCCGGGACAGGAGGAAAGACCCAGTACTTC.